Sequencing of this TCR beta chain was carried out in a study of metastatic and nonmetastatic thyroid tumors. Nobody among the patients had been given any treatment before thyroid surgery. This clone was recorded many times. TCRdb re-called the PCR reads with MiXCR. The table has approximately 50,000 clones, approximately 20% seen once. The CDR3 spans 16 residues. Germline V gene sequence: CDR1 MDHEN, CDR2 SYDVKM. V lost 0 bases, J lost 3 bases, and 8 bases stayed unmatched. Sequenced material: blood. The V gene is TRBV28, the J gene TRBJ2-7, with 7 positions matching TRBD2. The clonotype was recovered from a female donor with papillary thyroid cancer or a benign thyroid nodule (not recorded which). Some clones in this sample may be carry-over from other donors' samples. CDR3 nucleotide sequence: TGTGCCAGCAGTTTATGTGCCCAGCGGGAATTCTACGAGCAGTACTTC. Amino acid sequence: CASSLCAQREFYEQYF.